This T cell receptor beta chain was obtained from a study of T-cell reconstitution after alpha-beta-depleted transplantation in children. Study-wide results and limits: At one year after transplant, newly produced T cells mostly accounted for T-cell counts and diversity.

Germline V gene lookup returns CDR1 MDHEN and CDR2 SYDVKM. V lost 6 bases to trimming and J lost 2 bases, with 16 bases between them. This CDR3 has 15 residues. This clonotype was seen at least ten times. Its antigen is as yet unknown. A library of TCRbeta sequences, prepared with unique molecular identifiers, was generated. One entry per CDR3 protein results from TCRdb running MiXCR on the PCR reads. The sample comprises approximately 500,000 distinct CDR3 sequences, roughly a tenth of which are singletons, and about 2% rests with the top ten. The rearrangement joins TRBV28 to TRBJ1-2; D remains unclear. The TCR was taken from a child aged 2-15 years with inherited bone marrow failure, due to receive a stem cell transplant. Source: PBMCs, taken before TCRalphabeta/CD19-depleted stem cell transplant. The CDR3 coding sequence is TGTGCCAGCAGGAACAGCCTTTCCGCGAACTATGGCTACACCTTC. It yields the protein CASRNSLSANYGYTF.